The clone carrying this T cell receptor (beta chain) was found once. The sample is drawn from a study of blood T cell repertoires in COVID-19. Across the whole study: PBMCs, B-cell-depleted T cells, or T cells provided the cDNA or gDNA that made up the material.

Clones were sequenced by immunoSEQ multiplex PCR, and TCRdb holds only the in-frame ones, with some missing. Of about 300,000 clones listed, about 90% are singletons. Sequenced material: peripheral blood. This clonotype was sampled from a woman between 35 and 50 years old who had recovered from COVID-19.

CDR3 in DNA: TGTGCCAGCAACAGTCCGGGGAGCATGAACACTGAAGCTTTCTTT. Its protein product is CASNSPGSMNTEAFF. The chain employs TRBV9 and TRBJ1-1; D is ambiguous. Germline V lookup: CDR1 SGDLS, CDR2 YYNGEE. CDR3 length equals 15 residues. The germline V and J ends were trimmed by 6 bases and 0 bases, with 15 bases remaining between them.